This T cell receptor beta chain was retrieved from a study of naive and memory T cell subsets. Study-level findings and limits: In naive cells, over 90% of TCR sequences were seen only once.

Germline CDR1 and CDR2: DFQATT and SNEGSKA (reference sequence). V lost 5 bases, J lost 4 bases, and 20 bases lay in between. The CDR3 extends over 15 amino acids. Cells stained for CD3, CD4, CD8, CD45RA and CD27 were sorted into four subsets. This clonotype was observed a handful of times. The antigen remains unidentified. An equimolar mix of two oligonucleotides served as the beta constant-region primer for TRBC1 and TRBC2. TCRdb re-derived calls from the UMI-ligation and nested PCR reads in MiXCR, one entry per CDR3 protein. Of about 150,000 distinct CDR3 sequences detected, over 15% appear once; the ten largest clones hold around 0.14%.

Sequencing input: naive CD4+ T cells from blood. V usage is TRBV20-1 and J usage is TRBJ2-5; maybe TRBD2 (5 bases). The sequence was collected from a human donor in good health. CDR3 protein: CSADRREPTSETQYF. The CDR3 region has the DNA TGCAGTGCTGACCGCCGGGAACCGACCTCAGAGACCCAGTACTTC.